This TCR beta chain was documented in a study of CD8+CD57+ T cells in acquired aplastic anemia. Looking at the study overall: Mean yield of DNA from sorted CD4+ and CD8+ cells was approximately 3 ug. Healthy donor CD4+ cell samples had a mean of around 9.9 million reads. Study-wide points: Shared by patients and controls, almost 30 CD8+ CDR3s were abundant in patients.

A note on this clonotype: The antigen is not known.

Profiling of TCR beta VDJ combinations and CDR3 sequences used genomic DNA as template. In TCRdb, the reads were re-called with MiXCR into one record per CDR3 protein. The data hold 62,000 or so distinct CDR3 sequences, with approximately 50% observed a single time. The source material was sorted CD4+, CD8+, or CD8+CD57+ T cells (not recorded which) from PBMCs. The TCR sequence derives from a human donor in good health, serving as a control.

The CDR3: CASKACWQDRGRITGELFF. CDR3 nucleotide sequence: TGTGCCAGCAAGGCTTGTTGGCAGGACCGAGGGAGGATCACCGGGGAGCTGTTTTTT. The chain employs TRBV25-1 and TRBJ2-2; D is possibly TRBD2 (6 bases). The CDR3 runs to 19 residues. The V gene lost 7 bases and the J gene lost 4 bases, with 28 bases spanning the gap. Germline V CDR1 and CDR2: MGHDK, SYGVNS.